This T cell receptor (beta chain) is from a study of tumor T cells in aggressive B-cell lymphoma (TCRdb year 2017). The library was prepared using the immunoSEQ multiplex PCR assay. TCRdb took this table from immuneACCESS and kept in-frame rearrangements with V and J called. Such tables lack part of the clones; where checked against another copy, unresolved V genes explain under half of the gap, and the rest is unexplained. The sample table holds roughly 1,000 clones, of which over 75% were seen once. Of the sample, 7% to 9% falls within the top ten clones. CDR1 and CDR2 (SGHTA, FQGNSA) derive from the germline V gene. Trimming leaves V shorter by 3 bases and J shorter by 5 bases, with the junction holding 7 bases beyond the gene matches. The CDR3, cysteine through phenylalanine, is 15 amino acids long. Just the 45-base CDR3 DNA is kept, in frame starting at base 1. A note on this clone: Its antigen has not been determined. Base qualities were left out, and no much larger clone turns up one base away.

Sequencing was done on a sample of tumor tissue. Recombination connected TRBV7-2 to TRBJ2-5, and 9 junction bases match TRBD1. The TCR sequence derives from an adult with diffuse large B cell lymphoma. The CDR3 region reads CASSFDRGMRETQYF. The nucleotides are TGTGCCAGCAGCTTTGACAGGGGGATGAGGGAGACCCAGTACTTC.